The rows below give T cell receptor beta chains drawn from one sample of a study of human T cells and chemical hapten exposure. TCRdb reprocessed the RACE reads with MiXCR, giving one entry per CDR3 protein. The sample carries under 75,000 distinct CDR3 sequences, around 10% recorded once. Sample: whole blood, taken in connection with sensitization to the hapten diphenylcyclopropenone (DPC). Every receptor here comes from a woman in her 50s with alopecia areata. Some clones in this sample may be carry-over from other donors' samples. CDR3s include the opening cysteine and the closing phenylalanine or tryptophan. D genes are given only for firm matches. The listing skips clone size in some rows; elsewhere it reads once, few, many or a size class.

NA	TRBJ1-5	NA	TRBV20-1	CSASEPLVYQVEPQHF	TGCAGTGCTTCCGAACCCCTCGTTTACCAGGTCGAACCCCAGCATTTT
NA	TRBJ2-4	few	TRBV11-2	CASSLEGVNIQYF	TGTGCCAGCAGCTTAGAAGGGGTCAACATTCAGTACTTC
NA	TRBJ1-5	many	TRBV19	CASSGPGQPQHF	TGTGCCAGTAGTGGCCCCGGGCAGCCCCAGCATTTT
TRBD2	TRBJ2-5	many	TRBV7-6	CASSLGSASGTRETQYF	TGTGCCAGCAGCTTAGGTAGCGCTAGCGGGACGAGAGAGACCCAGTACTTC
NA	TRBJ1-1	many	TRBV5-1	CASSRGQGGSEAFF	TGCGCCAGCAGCCGCGGCCAGGGCGGGAGTGAAGCTTTCTTT
NA	TRBJ1-2	many	TRBV20-1	CSAGVAYGYTF	TGCAGTGCAGGGGTGGCCTATGGCTACACCTTC
NA	TRBJ2-3	few	TRBV12-3/TRBV12-4	CASSPQTDTQYF	TGTGCCAGCAGTCCCCAAACAGATACGCAGTATTTT
NA	TRBJ1-2	NA	TRBV20-1	CSARASGTHGYTF	TGCAGTGCTAGAGCTTCCGGGACGCACGGCTACACCTTC
TRBD2	TRBJ2-7	few	TRBV5-5	CASGAGGYEQYF	TGTGCCAGCGGGGCGGGGGGCTACGAGCAGTACTTC
NA	TRBJ1-2	many	TRBV29-1	CSGGEGDGYTF	TGCAGCGGCGGGGAGGGGGATGGCTACACCTTC
TRBD1	TRBJ1-2	many	TRBV18	CASSPGDRHSYGYTF	TGTGCCAGCTCACCGGGGGACAGACACAGCTATGGCTACACCTTC
TRBD2	TRBJ2-5	few	TRBV12-3/TRBV12-4	CASSLSGVETQYF	TGTGCCAGCAGTTTAAGCGGGGTCGAGACCCAGTACTTC
TRBD1	TRBJ2-3	many	TRBV7-2	CASSFQQGATDTQYF	TGTGCCAGCAGCTTCCAACAGGGGGCCACAGATACGCAGTATTTT
NA	TRBJ2-3	few	TRBV6-5	CASRVGEGTQYF	TGTGCCAGCAGAGTGGGTGAGGGTACGCAGTATTTT
TRBD2	TRBJ2-2	many	TRBV20-1	CSALTSGMSNTGELFF	TGCAGTGCGCTGACTAGCGGGATGTCGAACACCGGGGAGCTGTTTTTT
TRBD1	TRBJ2-7	NA	TRBV2	CASSLEGAPGYEQYF	TGTGCCAGCAGCCTAGAGGGGGCCCCTGGATACGAGCAGTACTTC
NA	TRBJ1-2	NA	TRBV14	CASRRGPRNYGYTF	TGTGCCAGCAGAAGAGGACCCCGTAACTATGGCTACACCTTC
NA	TRBJ1-5	NA	TRBV7-8	CASSFRGTGNQPQHF	TGTGCCAGCAGCTTCCGCGGGACGGGCAATCAGCCCCAGCATTTT
NA	TRBJ2-5	many	TRBV29-1	CSVREYETQYF	TGCAGCGTTCGGGAGTATGAGACCCAGTACTTC
NA	TRBJ2-2	few	TRBV7-8	CASSSDLYANTGELFF	TGTGCCAGCAGCTCGGACCTCTACGCGAACACCGGGGAGCTGTTTTTT
NA	TRBJ2-4	many	TRBV7-2	CASSFSGVLAKNIQYF	TGTGCCAGCAGCTTTTCCGGGGTCCTAGCCAAAAACATTCAGTACTTC
NA	TRBJ1-5	many	TRBV18	CASSPPGAGNQPQHF	TGTGCCAGCTCACCACCCGGGGCAGGCAATCAGCCCCAGCATTTT
TRBD1	TRBJ2-7	few	TRBV6-1	CASSAQGVAYEQYF	TGTGCCAGCAGTGCGCAGGGGGTTGCCTACGAGCAGTACTTC
NA	TRBJ1-3	NA	TRBV11-2	CASSLYLGSSGNTIYF	TGTGCCAGCAGCTTATATCTCGGAAGCTCTGGAAACACCATATATTTT
NA	TRBJ2-3	many	TRBV7-2	CASSLAGGTSTDTQYF	TGTGCCAGCAGCTTAGCAGGAGGCACTAGCACAGATACGCAGTATTTT
TRBD2	TRBJ2-3	medium-sized	TRBV7-9	CASSLGSSGYTQYF	TGTGCCAGCAGCTTAGGTTCTAGCGGCTATACGCAGTATTTT
NA	TRBJ1-5	many	TRBV6-2/TRBV6-3	CASSYGSGGQPQHF	TGTGCCAGCAGTTACGGCTCCGGTGGCCAGCCCCAGCATTTT
NA	TRBJ2-3	few	TRBV29-1	CSADLTQGTDTQYF	TGCAGCGCCGACCTGACCCAGGGCACAGATACGCAGTATTTT
NA	TRBJ2-3	NA	TRBV6-6	CASGSDPDTQYF	TGTGCCAGCGGGTCCGACCCAGATACGCAGTATTTT
NA	TRBJ1-1	many	TRBV3-1	CASSQGAEAFF	TGTGCCAGCAGCCAAGGGGCTGAAGCTTTCTTT
NA	TRBJ2-7	many	TRBV7-8	CASSLLARRHEQYF	TGTGCCAGCAGCTTACTGGCCAGGAGGCACGAGCAGTACTTC
TRBD1	TRBJ2-2	NA	TRBV11-2	CASSLDRGLNTGELFF	TGTGCCAGCAGCTTGGACAGGGGGCTAAACACCGGGGAGCTGTTTTTT
TRBD2	TRBJ2-2	NA	TRBV2	CASSERGVTGELFF	TGTGCCAGCAGTGAGCGGGGGGTCACCGGGGAGCTGTTTTTT
NA	TRBJ1-1	few	TRBV4-1	CASSQGGGLGNTEAFF	TGCGCCAGCAGCCAAGGGGGGGGGCTCGGGAACACTGAAGCTTTCTTT
TRBD1	TRBJ1-1	many	TRBV7-6	CASRRQGGPLPNTEAFF	TGTGCCAGCCGGAGACAGGGGGGACCCCTACCGAACACTGAAGCTTTCTTT
NA	TRBJ1-5	NA	TRBV5-6	CASSGGRTDTQHF	TGTGCCAGCAGCGGGGGAAGGACAGATACGCAGCATTTT
TRBD2	TRBJ2-5	many	TRBV7-2	CASSSLGGSGGSLRGTQYF	TGTGCCAGCAGCTCTCTCGGGGGAAGCGGGGGGTCCCTTCGAGGGACCCAGTACTTC
TRBD2	TRBJ2-7	many	TRBV19	CASSIGREGYEQYF	TGTGCCAGTAGTATAGGGCGGGAGGGCTACGAGCAGTACTTC
NA	TRBJ1-1	few	TRBV6-5	CASSPLRGTEAFF	TGTGCCAGCAGCCCCTTAAGGGGCACTGAAGCTTTCTTT
NA	TRBJ2-1	many	TRBV5-1	CASSSLLQGMSNNEQFF	TGCGCCAGCAGCTCCCTGCTTCAGGGGATGAGTAACAATGAGCAGTTCTTC
NA	TRBJ1-1	NA	TRBV20-1	CSARDGAVNTEAFF	TGCAGTGCTAGAGACGGGGCAGTAAACACTGAAGCTTTCTTT
NA	TRBJ1-4	many	TRBV28	CASSFLEGVTEKLFF	TGTGCCAGCAGTTTTCTCGAGGGGGTGACGGAAAAACTGTTTTTT
NA	TRBJ2-1	few	TRBV18	CASSPSGTRRDEQFF	TGTGCCAGCTCACCATCAGGAACGAGGCGCGATGAGCAGTTCTTC
TRBD2	TRBJ2-1	many	TRBV6-5	CASSYSRASGRANEQFF	TGTGCCAGCAGTTACTCGAGAGCTAGCGGGAGGGCCAATGAGCAGTTCTTC
NA	TRBJ1-1	NA	TRBV6-5	CANSPLRGTEAFF	TGTGCCAACAGCCCCTTAAGGGGCACTGAAGCTTTCTTT
NA	TRBJ1-1	NA	TRBV6-2/TRBV6-3	CASNQGTEAFF	TGTGCCAGCAATCAGGGAACTGAAGCTTTCTTT
NA	TRBJ2-3	few	TRBV28	CASSPPQDTQYF	TGTGCCAGCAGTCCACCCCAAGATACGCAGTATTTT
NA	TRBJ1-6	many	TRBV20-1	CSARGGGSPLHF	TGCAGTGCTAGGGGAGGGGGTTCACCCCTCCACTTT